The source of this T cell receptor beta chain is a study of shared clonotypes between healthy human individuals (dated by TCRdb to 2018 to 2021). A note on the overall study: The cohort comprised two women and three men aged 18 to 49 years. To estimate repertoire size and how much clonotype sharing occurs between individuals, the study deeply sequenced the blood TCR repertoires of about five healthy adults. For each donor, CD4 naive and CD4 memory were each run on three plates, CD8 naive on two plates, and CD8 memory on one plate. Between about 0.94 and 8.9 billion PBMCs per donor were obtained by leukapheresis. To increase sequencing depth and limit assay-specific biases, TCR repertoire library preparation and sequencing were carried out by different laboratories using diverse techniques.

The donors were healthy, HIV-negative adults with no recently reported acute infections or vaccinations. All donors were Caucasian adults living in Nashville, Tennessee, USA. CD4+ T cells were enriched by magnetic negative selection; naive cells were then positively selected on CD45RA, and the negative fraction formed the memory subset. Blood was collected by leukapheresis, and PBMCs were isolated by Ficoll-Histopaque density gradient centrifugation and then cryopreserved in liquid nitrogen vapor phase. Analytical flow cytometry was used to check the purity and quantity of each magnetically sorted T cell population. Genomic DNA was isolated from each sorted fraction and quantified by UV absorbance on a Nanodrop 2000c. With respect to this clone: The antigen it recognizes is unknown. Nothing much larger sits one base from this clone, and base qualities are not available.

The germline V end is reduced by 4 bases and the J end by 5 bases; junction bases left unmatched: 6. From cysteine to phenylalanine, the CDR3 is 14 amino acids long. This entry keeps only the CDR3 DNA: 42 bases, framed from base 1. CDR1 and CDR2 (SGHRS, YFSETQ) derive from the germline V gene. Using the deep immunoSEQ assay, multiplex PCR amplified TCR CDR3 regions from genomic DNA. For each cell subset, the extracted genomic DNA was distributed evenly across all wells of several immunoSEQ 96-well plates, and each plate served as one replicate. Each replicate PCR for sorted subsets received around 200 ng genomic DNA, equal to some 32,000 T cell genomes. The purified libraries were quantified using a Qubit 3.0 fluorometer, sized with a Bioanalyzer 2100, and then quantified again using the KAPA Library Quantification kit. A separate single-read 150-cycle Illumina NextSeq 550 flow cell was used to sequence each immunoSEQ 96-well plate. As for the original processing: Because the immunoSEQ output included only junctional sequences and no quality scores, the filtering could not be the same as the filtering used for full-length reads. Sequences were annotated with PyIR, a Python wrapper for IgBLAST v1.9, and V/J genes and CDR3 were assigned using IMGT germline references. Reads with weak V/J assignments (E-value above 1e-6), missing CDR3, stop codons, out-of-frame junctions, or ambiguous translated residues were removed. V3J clonotypes were defined as sequences sharing the same inferred V gene, J gene, and CDR3 amino acid sequence. The percentage overlap between two repertoires was calculated by dividing the number of shared unique clonotypes by the size of the smaller repertoire. Repertoire richness was assessed with RTK rarefaction, the Chao1 estimator, and Recon v2.1 estimates of unobserved clonotypes. OLGA was used to compute generation probabilities for all TCRbeta clonotypes that the gDNA method yielded from a handful of donors. The table was pulled from immuneACCESS by TCRdb, which kept in-frame rearrangements only. Such tables lose some clones; where checked, under half of the loss comes from unresolved V genes, and the rest has no known cause. V, J and clone size were drawn from that table, and D and trimming were deduced from the DNA. The sample includes 2 million to 2.5 million clones, with almost 96% observed a single time. The ten largest clonotypes hold around 0.13% of the sample.

Broad study findings and their caveats: The small number of donors limited the genetic and exposure-history diversity represented. Sampling was restricted to blood, and TCR repertoires in tissue are likely to differ from TCR repertoires in blood. Even with the large sequencing depth, rarefaction of the sorted-subset datasets indicated that sequencing was incomplete. Larger estimated clonotype richness was generally found for naive subsets than for memory subsets. When several donors were compared, the shared fraction of clonotypes was 5% to 6.5% for naive CD4, approximately 3.3% for naive CD8, 2% to 2.5% for memory CD4, and less than 0.45% for memory CD8. Based on pairwise subsampling, the degree of clonotype sharing among donors was expected to be affected by sequencing depth. Clonotypes shared by all four sorted-subset donors showed higher generation probabilities than non-shared clonotypes.

The chain was built from TRBV5-1 and TRBJ1-1, with 9 bases in between that match TRBD1. The sample consisted of naive CD4+ T cells sorted from blood. The label giving this sample's cell subset or site can be read as: CD45RA+ positively selected. The clonotype comes from a man aged 18 to 30 in good health. The CDR3 protein is CASSTETGGTEAFF. The DNA reads TGCGCCAGCAGCACCGAGACAGGGGGAACTGAAGCTTTCTTT.